This record covers a single T cell receptor beta chain. These data belong to a study of blood T cell repertoires in COVID-19. Study summary: T cells, B-cell-depleted T cells, or PBMCs provided the cDNA or gDNA that served as material.

In the authors' workflow: Counts of nucleated cells, estimated from reference gene primer amplification, were obtained. The data were produced by immunoSEQ multiplex PCR, yet TCRdb's version contains in-frame clones alone and is incomplete. V, J and clone size are those of that table, while D and trimming were read from the DNA. The table lists approximately 92,000 clones, 70% to 90% of them singletons, with under 3.5% in the top ten. Germline lookup yields CDR1 LGHDT and CDR2 YNNKEL (reference sequence). There are 17 residues in the CDR3. Trimming at V came to 0 bases and at J to 4 bases, leaving 7 bases not matched to a gene.

The TCR originated in a man aged 50 to 60 with acute or convalescent COVID-19. The chain joins TRBV3-1 (or the pseudogene TRBV3-2) to TRBJ2-5, with 11 bases identical to TRBD2. Sample: peripheral blood. The CDR3 bases are TGTGCCAGCAGCCAAGATCGTGTAGCGGGAGGGCCAGAGACCCAGTACTTC. Its protein product is CASSQDRVAGGPETQYF.